Below are 10 T cell receptor beta chains sequenced from a single sample in a study of early T cells in non-severe SARS-CoV-2 infection. One entry per CDR3 protein results from TCRdb running MiXCR on the 5' RACE reads. Here the sample spans about 60,000 distinct CDR3 sequences, roughly a tenth being singletons. The sequenced sample consisted of whole blood. The receptor source for this set is an adult who was a healthcare worker with PCR-confirmed SARS-CoV-2 infection or an uninfected control (not recorded which).

This clonotype was observed many times. The chain links TRBV19 to TRBJ1-5, with a possible D match to TRBD1 (6 bases). Deletions cut 4 bases from V and 2 bases from J, with 12 bases between. The CDR3 loop spans 15 amino acids. Germline-derived CDR1 and CDR2 are LNHDA and SQIVND (reference sequence). CDR3 in amino acids: CASSTAAGGNQPQHF. Written as DNA, the CDR3 is TGTGCCAGTAGTACCGCCGCAGGGGGCAATCAGCCCCAGCATTTT.

A note on this clonotype: The germline gene is not matched at one end of the junction; a read error may be the cause. The chain has TRBV7-2 and TRBJ2-5, with D perhaps TRBD1 (5 bases). This CDR3 is built from 15 residues. Per germline, CDR1 SGHTA and CDR2 FQGNSA. The chain's CDR3 is CVSSLMAGNQETQYF. As DNA, the CDR3 is TGTGTCAGCAGCTTAATGGCAGGGAATCAAGAGACCCAGTACTTC.

The chain employs TRBV20-1 and TRBJ2-3; D gene unclear. Germline CDR1 is DFQATT and CDR2 is SNEGSKA (reference sequence). The CDR3 spans 15 residues. Trimming stripped 0 bases from V and 2 bases from J, with 12 bases between. CDR3 nucleotides: TGCAGTGCTAGAGATCCGCTGCGGAACACAGATACGCAGTATTTT. Protein sequence: CSARDPLRNTDTQYF.

This clonotype was recorded at least ten times. The chain joins TRBV6-2 or TRBV6-3 to TRBJ2-5; D is unclear. CDR1 and CDR2 (germline): MNHEY, SVGEGT. The CDR3 consists of 10 residues. With 6 bases removed from V and 2 bases from J, the gap between germline ends came to 1 base. For the CDR3, the DNA is TGTGCCAGCAGACAAGAGACCCAGTACTTC. Protein product: CASRQETQYF.

This clonotype was found a few times. The chain uses TRBV27 and TRBJ2-1; no definite D call. This CDR3 is 15 amino acids long. The V end lost 7 bases, the J end lost 8 bases, and 21 bases lay between the germline ends. Looked up from germline, CDR1 is MNHEY and CDR2 is SMNVEV (reference sequence). CDR3 sequence reads: CASNKLIPTKYEQFF. CDR3 nucleotide sequence: TGTGCCAGCAATAAACTTATCCCCACTAAATATGAGCAGTTCTTC.

In this sample, this clonotype turned up a few times. The V and J genes are TRBV6-5 and TRBJ1-1; possible D gene TRBD1, 6 bases. Trimming pared 4 bases from V and 6 bases from J, leaving 12 bases between. The CDR3 has 13 residues. The germline CDR1 and CDR2 sequences are MNHEY and SVGAGI. The CDR3 bases are TGTGCCAGCAGTTGGCAGGGGAAAGCTGAAGCTTTCTTT. Its translation is CASSWQGKAEAFF.

Of note for this clonotype: A single base separates this from a much larger clone, so it may be a read error. The chain carries TRBV6-1 and TRBJ2-1; no definite D call. Germline V lookup: CDR1 MNHNS, CDR2 SASEGT. The CDR3 covers 13 residues. The CDR3 is CASSARLYNEEFF. CDR3 coding DNA: TGTGCCAGCAGTGCCCGGCTTTACAATGAGGAGTTCTTC.

For this clonotype: With a much larger clone just one base away, this may be a read error. This chain uses TRBV10-3 with TRBJ1-2; weak D call: TRBD1 (5 bases). The germline gives CDR1 ENHRY, CDR2 SYGVKD. The CDR3 consists of 14 residues. CDR3 protein: CTISESGQAYGYTF. The DNA of the CDR3 is TGTACCATCAGTGAGTCAGGGCAGGCCTATGGCTACACCTTC.

At least ten counts were recorded for this clonotype. The rearrangement uses TRBV7-9 and TRBJ2-2; D unclear. CDR1 SEHNR and CDR2 FQNEAQ come from the germline V gene (reference sequence). The CDR3 extends over 14 amino acids. Trimming left V 2 bases short and J 1 base short, with 5 bases between. The CDR3 DNA is TGTGCCAGCAGCTTATCGGTGAACACCGGGGAGCTGTTTTTT. Translation: CASSLSVNTGELFF.

This clonotype appeared a few times. In DNA form, the CDR3 reads TGTGCCAGCACTGTGACTACCGGCCCCCCGCGAGAGCAGTACTTC. As protein: CASTVTTGPPREQYF. The gene calls are TRBV2 and TRBJ2-7; a possible D gene is TRBD2 (5 bases). The V end lost 7 bases, the J end lost 7 bases, and 23 bases lay between the germline ends. The CDR3 is 15 amino acids. Germline assignment: CDR1 SNHLY and CDR2 FYNNEI.